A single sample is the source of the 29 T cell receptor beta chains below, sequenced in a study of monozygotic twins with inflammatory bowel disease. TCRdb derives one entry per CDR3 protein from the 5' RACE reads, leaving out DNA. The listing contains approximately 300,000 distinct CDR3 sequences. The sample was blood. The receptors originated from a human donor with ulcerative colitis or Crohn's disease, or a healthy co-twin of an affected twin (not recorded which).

The CDR3 protein is CASSYASLLEGQYF. The rearrangement joins TRBV6-2 or TRBV6-3 to TRBJ2-3. Germline values: CDR1 MNHEY, CDR2 SVGEGT. The CDR3 extends over 14 amino acids.

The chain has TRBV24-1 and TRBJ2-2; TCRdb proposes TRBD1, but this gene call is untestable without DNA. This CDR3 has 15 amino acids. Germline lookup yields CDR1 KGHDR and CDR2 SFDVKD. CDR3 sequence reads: CAVGESERNTGELFF.

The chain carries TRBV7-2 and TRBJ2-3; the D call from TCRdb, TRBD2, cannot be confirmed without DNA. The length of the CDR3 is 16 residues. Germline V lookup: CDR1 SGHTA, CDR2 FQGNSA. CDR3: CASSLAPWRGAITQYF.

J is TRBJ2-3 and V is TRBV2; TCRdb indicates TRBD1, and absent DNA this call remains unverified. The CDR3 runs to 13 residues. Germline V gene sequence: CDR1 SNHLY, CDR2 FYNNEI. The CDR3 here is CASSRAGLDTQYF. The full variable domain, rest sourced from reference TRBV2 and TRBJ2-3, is EPEVTQTPSHQVTQMGQEVILRCVPISNHLYFYWYRQILGQKVEFLVSFYNNEISEKSEIFDDQFSVERPDGSNFTLKIRSTKLEDSAMYFCASSRAGLDTQYFGPGTRLTVL.

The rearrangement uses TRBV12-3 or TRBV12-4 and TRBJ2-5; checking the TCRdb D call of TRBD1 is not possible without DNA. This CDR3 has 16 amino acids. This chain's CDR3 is CASRVDRGLSRETQYF.

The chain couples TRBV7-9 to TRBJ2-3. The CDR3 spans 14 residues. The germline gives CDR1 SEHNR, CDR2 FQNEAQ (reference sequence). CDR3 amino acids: CASIRNPITDTQYF. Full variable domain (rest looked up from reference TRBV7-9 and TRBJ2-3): DTGVSQNPRHKITKRGQNVTFRCDPISEHNRLYWYRQTLGQGPEFLTYFQNEAQLEKSRLLSDRFSAERPKGSFSTLEIQRTEQGDSAMYLCASIRNPITDTQYFGPGTRLTVL.

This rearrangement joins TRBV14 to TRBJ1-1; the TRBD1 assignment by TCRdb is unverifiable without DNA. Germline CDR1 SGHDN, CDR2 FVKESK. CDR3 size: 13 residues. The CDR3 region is CASSQDNRGRAFF.

This CDR3 is CASSLSDPRTNLAKNIQYF. The V call is TRBV27, the J call TRBJ2-4; TCRdb lists TRBD1, though no DNA is available to test this call. Per germline, CDR1 MNHEY and CDR2 SMNVEV (reference sequence). There are 19 residues in the CDR3.

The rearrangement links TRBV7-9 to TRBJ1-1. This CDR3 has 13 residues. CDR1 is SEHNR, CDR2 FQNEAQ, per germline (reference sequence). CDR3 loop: CASSMTLYTEAFF.

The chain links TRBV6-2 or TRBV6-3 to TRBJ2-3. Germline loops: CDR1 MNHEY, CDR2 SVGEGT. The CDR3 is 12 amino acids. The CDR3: CASGLSTDSQYF.

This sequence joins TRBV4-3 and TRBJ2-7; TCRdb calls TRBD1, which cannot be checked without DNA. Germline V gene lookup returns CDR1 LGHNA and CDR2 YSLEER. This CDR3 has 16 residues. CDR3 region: CASSQAHGTVTYEQYF.

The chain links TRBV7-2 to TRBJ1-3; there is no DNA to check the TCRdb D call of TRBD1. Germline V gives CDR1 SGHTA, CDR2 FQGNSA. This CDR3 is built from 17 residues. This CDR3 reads CASSLKGQGYSGNTIYF. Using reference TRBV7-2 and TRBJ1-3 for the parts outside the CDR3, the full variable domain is GAGVSQSPSNKVTEKGKDVELRCDPISGHTALYWYRQSLGQGLEFLIYFQGNSAPDKSGLPSDRFSAERTGGSVSTLTIQRTQQEDSAVYLCASSLKGQGYSGNTIYFGEGSWLTVV.

CDR3 protein: CSAGMTGTDTRYF. The genes are TRBV20-1 and TRBJ2-3; absent DNA, TCRdb's TRBD1 call cannot be checked. The CDR3 totals 13 residues. Germline V lookup: CDR1 DFQATT, CDR2 SNEGSKA (reference sequence).

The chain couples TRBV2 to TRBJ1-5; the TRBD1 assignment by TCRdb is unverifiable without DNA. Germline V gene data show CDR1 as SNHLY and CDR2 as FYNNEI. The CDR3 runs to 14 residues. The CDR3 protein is CASRRDRDDQPQHF.

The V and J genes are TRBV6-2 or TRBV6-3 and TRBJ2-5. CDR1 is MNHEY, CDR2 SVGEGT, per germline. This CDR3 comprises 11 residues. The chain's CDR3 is CATDGQETQYF.

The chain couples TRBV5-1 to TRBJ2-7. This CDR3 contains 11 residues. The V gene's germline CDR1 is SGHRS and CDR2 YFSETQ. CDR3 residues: CASSARNEQYF.

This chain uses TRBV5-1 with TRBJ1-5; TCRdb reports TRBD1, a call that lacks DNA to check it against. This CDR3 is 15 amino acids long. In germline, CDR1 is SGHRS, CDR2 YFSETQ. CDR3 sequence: CASSLGLGGEAPQHF.

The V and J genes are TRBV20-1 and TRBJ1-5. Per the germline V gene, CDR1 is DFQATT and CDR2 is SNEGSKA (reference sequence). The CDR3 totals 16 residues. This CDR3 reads CSARDMAGPFNQPQHF.

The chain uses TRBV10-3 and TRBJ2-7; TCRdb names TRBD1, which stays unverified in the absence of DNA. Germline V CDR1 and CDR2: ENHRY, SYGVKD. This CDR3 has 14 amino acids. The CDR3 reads CAISFTGEPYEQYF.

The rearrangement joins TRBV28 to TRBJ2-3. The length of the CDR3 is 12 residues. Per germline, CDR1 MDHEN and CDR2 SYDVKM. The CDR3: CASSSWLDTQYF.

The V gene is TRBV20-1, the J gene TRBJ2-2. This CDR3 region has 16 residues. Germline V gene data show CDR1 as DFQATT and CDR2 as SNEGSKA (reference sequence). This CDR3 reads CSARSADRANTGELFF.

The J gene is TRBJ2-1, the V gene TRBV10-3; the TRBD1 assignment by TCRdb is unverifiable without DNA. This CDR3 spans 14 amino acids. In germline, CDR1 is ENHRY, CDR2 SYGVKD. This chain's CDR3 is CAISEGGRQNEQFF.

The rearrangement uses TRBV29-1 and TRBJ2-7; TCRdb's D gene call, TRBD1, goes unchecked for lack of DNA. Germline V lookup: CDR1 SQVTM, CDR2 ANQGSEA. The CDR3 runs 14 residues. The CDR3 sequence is CSVSRDRGRVEQYF.

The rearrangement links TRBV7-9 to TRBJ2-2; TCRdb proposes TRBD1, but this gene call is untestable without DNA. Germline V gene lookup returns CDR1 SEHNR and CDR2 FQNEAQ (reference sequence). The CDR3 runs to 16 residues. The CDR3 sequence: CASIPTGSLLTGELFF.

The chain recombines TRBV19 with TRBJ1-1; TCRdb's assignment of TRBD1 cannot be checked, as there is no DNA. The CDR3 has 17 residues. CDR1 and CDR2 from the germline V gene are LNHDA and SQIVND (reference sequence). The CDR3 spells CASSSISQVRGNTEAFF.

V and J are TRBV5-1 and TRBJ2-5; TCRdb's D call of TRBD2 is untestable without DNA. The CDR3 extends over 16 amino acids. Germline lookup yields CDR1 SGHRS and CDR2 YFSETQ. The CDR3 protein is CASSLASGGALETQYF. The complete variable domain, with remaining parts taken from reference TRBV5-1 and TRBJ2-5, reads KAGVTQTPRYLIKTRGQQVTLSCSPISGHRSVSWYQQTPGQGLQFLFEYFSETQRNKGNFPGRFSGRQFSNSRSEMNVSTLELGDSALYLCASSLASGGALETQYFGPGTRLLVL.

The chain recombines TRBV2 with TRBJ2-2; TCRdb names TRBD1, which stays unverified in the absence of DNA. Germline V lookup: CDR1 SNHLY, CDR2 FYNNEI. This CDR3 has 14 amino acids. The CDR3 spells CASSGGLYTGELFF.

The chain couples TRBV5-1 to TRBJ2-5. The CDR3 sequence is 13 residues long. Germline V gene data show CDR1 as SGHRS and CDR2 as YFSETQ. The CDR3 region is CATQKGISETQYF.

CDR3 in amino acids: CSDLTVNYGYTF. This rearrangement joins TRBV29-1 to TRBJ1-2; TCRdb lists TRBD1, though no DNA is available to test this call. Per germline, CDR1 SQVTM and CDR2 ANQGSEA. There are 12 residues in the CDR3.